The 32 T cell receptor beta chains listed next were all sequenced from one sample in a study (dated by TCRdb to the mid-2010s). The library relied on RT-PCR. TCRdb names Illumina MiSeq as the instrument used. The public reads were reprocessed in TCRdb via fastp at Q25 and MiXCR, keeping in-frame beta chains. Each CDR3 protein gets just one entry, which takes the most common genes and DNA from the rows behind it. The sample table lists almost 700,000 distinct CDR3 sequences, 14% of them with a count of one. The leading ten clones occupy roughly 4% of the sample. Sequenced: memory CD4+ T cells from blood. The receptors derive from a female donor in good health, serving as a healthy control.

This clonotype has at least ten counts. The chain links TRBV6-5 to TRBJ2-3, with D possibly TRBD2 on 7 matching bases. Trimming cost V 5 bases and J 4 bases, with 16 bases left between them. This CDR3 is 15 amino acids long. From germline, CDR1 is MNHEY and CDR2 SVGAGI. The CDR3 bases are TGTGCCAGCAGTGCCCACGGGGGGCTCCCAGATACGCAGTATTTT. Amino acids: CASSAHGGLPDTQYF.

The table lists this clonotype with a few counts. This chain joins TRBV9 and TRBJ2-3; 8 nucleotides agree with TRBD2. CDR1 is SGDLS and CDR2 is YYNGEE in the germline V gene. Trimming removed 1 base from V and 1 base from J; junction bases left unmatched: 2. The CDR3 extends over 15 amino acids. The CDR3 is CASSVFSGGTDTQYF. CDR3 nucleotides: TGTGCCAGCAGCGTATTTAGCGGGGGCACAGATACGCAGTATTTT.

The chain carries TRBV5-1 and TRBJ2-1, with TRBD2 matching 11 bases. J gave up 5 bases and V 4 bases, and 5 bases lay outside the gene matches. The CDR3 consists of 15 residues. Germline loops: CDR1 SGHRS, CDR2 YFSETQ. In DNA, the CDR3 is TGCGCCAGCAGCCGTGGGACTAGCGGAAACAATGAGCAGTTCTTC. Protein: CASSRGTSGNNEQFF.

V usage is TRBV30 and J usage is TRBJ1-4; TRBD1 is a possible D gene (5 bases). V gave up 0 bases and J gave up 10 bases, with 12 bases separating them. The CDR3 is 13 amino acids. In germline, CDR1 is GTSNPN, CDR2 SVGIG (reference sequence). The CDR3 DNA reads TGTGCCTGGAGTGTAGCAGGGTCCGGAAAACTGTTTTTT. This gives the protein CAWSVAGSGKLFF.

This chain connects TRBV7-3 to TRBJ1-1; D remains ambiguous. This CDR3 spans 15 amino acids. Germline values: CDR1 SGHTA, CDR2 FQGTGA. V lost 2 bases and J 1 base, leaving 11 bases between the germline ends. The DNA for the CDR3 is TGTGCCAGCAGCTTACAACCTATCGGGAACACTGAAGCTTTCTTT. This sequence encodes CASSLQPIGNTEAFF.

The V call is TRBV28, the J call TRBJ2-1, with 8 bases that match TRBD2. Germline CDR1 MDHEN, CDR2 SYDVKM. The CDR3 extends over 15 amino acids. The J segment lost 6 bases and the V segment lost 6 bases, leaving 10 bases of the junction unmatched. The DNA for the CDR3 is TGTGCCAGCAGCCTAAGCGGGGGACGGATCAATGAGCAGTTCTTC. It codes for CASSLSGGRINEQFF.

The sample holds a few counts of this clonotype. V and J are TRBV7-2 and TRBJ2-1; D is perhaps TRBD2 (5 bases). This CDR3 is built from 15 residues. With 5 bases removed from V and 9 bases from J, the gap between germline ends came to 20 bases. The germline V gene has CDR1 SGHTA and CDR2 FQGNSA. CDR3 region: CASSPTRGGNSEQFF. In nucleotides, the CDR3 is TGTGCCAGCAGCCCCACCCGGGGTGGTAATAGTGAGCAGTTCTTC.

This clonotype showed up just a few times. CDR3 loop: CASSLDPGRGDTEAFF. The CDR3 DNA reads as TGTGCCAGCAGTTTAGACCCGGGGCGCGGAGACACTGAAGCTTTCTTT. V gene TRBV27 combines with J gene TRBJ1-1, with D tentatively TRBD1 (5 bases). This CDR3 contains 16 residues. The germline gives CDR1 MNHEY, CDR2 SMNVEV (reference sequence). Trimming took off 2 bases at V and 3 bases at J, with 16 bases between the two ends.

This clonotype was seen at least ten times. This chain joins TRBV6-5 and TRBJ2-3; 9 bases map to TRBD2. The CDR3 is 14 residues long. V trimming: 8 bases; J trimming: 8 bases; junction bases outside the gene matches: 11. The germline V gene has CDR1 MNHEY and CDR2 SVGAGI. The CDR3 DNA reads as TGTGCCAGCTCTCTAGCGGGGCCGTTTCCTACGCAGTATTTT. Protein sequence: CASSLAGPFPTQYF.

The chain couples TRBV11-1 to TRBJ1-1; D possibly corresponds to TRBD1 (5 bases). With 1 base removed from V and 0 bases from J, the gap between germline ends came to 12 bases. The CDR3 extends over 16 amino acids. In germline, CDR1 is SGHAT, CDR2 FQDESV (reference sequence). This CDR3 reads CASSLETATMNTEAFF. CDR3 DNA sequence: TGTGCCAGCAGCTTAGAGACAGCTACTATGAACACTGAAGCTTTCTTT.

This clonotype was seen ten or more times. The rearrangement uses TRBV7-2 and TRBJ2-2, with TRBD2 matching 7 bases. Germline CDR1 is SGHTA and CDR2 is FQGNSA. V was clipped by 4 bases and J by 7 bases; unmatched bases: 3. This CDR3 region has 13 residues. The chain's CDR3 is CASSSKRDGELFF. CDR3 bases: TGTGCCAGCAGCTCCAAGCGGGACGGGGAGCTGTTTTTT.

The V and J genes are TRBV7-2 and TRBJ2-1; 7 bases fit TRBD2. Germline V gives CDR1 SGHTA, CDR2 FQGNSA. The CDR3 sequence is 17 residues long. With V trimmed by 1 base and J by 4 bases, 10 bases remained unmatched. CDR3 in amino acids: CASSLVLGSGRYNEQFF. The CDR3 DNA sequence: TGTGCCAGCAGCTTAGTTTTGGGTAGCGGGCGTTACAATGAGCAGTTCTTC.

This clonotype has at least ten counts. This rearrangement joins TRBV5-1 to TRBJ2-3, with D possibly matching TRBD1 (5 bases). Trimming took off 4 bases at V and 5 bases at J, with 23 bases between the two ends. Germline lookup yields CDR1 SGHRS and CDR2 YFSETQ. The CDR3 totals 17 residues. CDR3 DNA: TGCGCCAGCAGCACCTCTGGGGCCCGTGGAAGTGGAGATACGCAGTATTTT. Translated, it gives CASSTSGARGSGDTQYF.

This clonotype was seen only a few times. V usage is TRBV7-8 and J usage is TRBJ1-3; 7 bases map to TRBD1. Unmatched junction bases numbered 4, after V lost 11 bases and J lost 0 bases. The CDR3 runs 13 residues. CDR1 is SGHVS and CDR2 is FQNEAQ in the germline V gene. The CDR3 DNA is TGTGCCGGAGGGGGCCTCTCTGGAAACACCATATATTTT. Protein product: CAGGGLSGNTIYF.

A few counts support this clonotype. CDR3 sequence (DNA): TGTGCCAGCAGCAACCGACATAATTCACCCCTCCACTTT. Its protein is CASSNRHNSPLHF. The V call is TRBV27, the J call TRBJ1-6; D is uncertain. CDR1 is MNHEY and CDR2 is SMNVEV in the germline V gene (reference sequence). V was clipped by 6 bases and J by 5 bases, with 8 bases between them. The CDR3 spans 13 residues.

This clonotype was counted a few times. The chain couples TRBV5-5 to TRBJ1-1; D ambiguous. Looked up from germline, CDR1 is SGHKS and CDR2 is YYEKEE (reference sequence). The CDR3 extends over 14 amino acids. The germline V and J ends were trimmed by 2 bases and 7 bases, with 15 bases remaining between them. The CDR3 region is CASSLGQVGLEAFF. For the CDR3, the DNA is TGTGCCAGCAGCTTAGGCCAGGTCGGTCTTGAAGCTTTCTTT.

This clonotype was counted many times. J is TRBJ2-1 and V is TRBV15, with D perhaps TRBD1 or TRBD2 (5 bases each). CDR1 is LNHNV and CDR2 is YYDKDF in the germline V gene (reference sequence). The CDR3 has 14 residues. The V gene lost 5 bases and the J gene lost 8 bases, with 16 bases spanning the gap. CDR3 loop: CATSVTGARDEQFF. CDR3 sequence (DNA): TGTGCCACCAGCGTAACCGGGGCGAGGGATGAGCAGTTCTTC.

This chain uses TRBV2 with TRBJ2-3, with D possibly matching TRBD2 (6 bases). This CDR3 contains 17 residues. V lost 2 bases and J lost 5, with 20 bases in between. Germline CDR1 and CDR2: SNHLY and FYNNEI. The CDR3 DNA follows: TGTGCCAGCAGTGAAACTCGGGACTCCGGTCGGGAAGATACGCAGTATTTT. Its translation: CASSETRDSGREDTQYF.

This clonotype was recorded many times. The rearrangement links TRBV7-2 to TRBJ2-1, with D maybe TRBD2 (5 bases). The CDR3 sequence is 12 residues long. V lost 5 bases and J lost 4, with 6 bases in between. CDR1 is SGHTA and CDR2 is FQGNSA in the germline V gene. CDR3 amino acids: CASSTGYNEQFF. The CDR3 DNA sequence: TGTGCCAGCAGCACGGGGTACAATGAGCAGTTCTTC.

The rearrangement uses TRBV7-2 and TRBJ1-4, with D possibly being TRBD1 (5 bases). The CDR3 has 18 residues. Germline V gene sequence: CDR1 SGHTA, CDR2 FQGNSA. Between the trimmed V and J ends, which lost 5 bases and 1 base, there was a span of 20 bases. In DNA, the CDR3 is TGTGCCAGCAGCAACCAGGGATGGCCTGAATTAACTAATGAAAAACTGTTTTTT. Its protein product is CASSNQGWPELTNEKLFF.

This clonotype has a handful of counts. V is TRBV6-1 and J is TRBJ1-5; 7 bases align to TRBD1. The CDR3 has 13 residues. In germline, CDR1 is MNHNS, CDR2 SASEGT. Trimming cost V 6 bases and J 6 bases; bases outside gene matches: 5. The CDR3 DNA follows: TGTGCCAGCAGCGCAGGGGGGGGTCAGCCCCAGCATTTT. As protein: CASSAGGGQPQHF.

This clonotype has ten or more counts. The chain is built from TRBV7-2 and TRBJ2-5; a possible D gene is TRBD1 (5 bases). V gave up 4 bases and J gave up 2 bases, with 8 bases separating them. The germline V gene has CDR1 SGHTA and CDR2 FQGNSA. The CDR3 extends over 13 amino acids. The CDR3 nucleotides are TGTGCCAGCAGCTCCCGGACACAAGAGACCCAGTACTTC. Translating gives CASSSRTQETQYF.

This clonotype was recorded many times. This CDR3 is CATSDLGEETQYF. CDR3 coding DNA: TGTGCCACCAGTGATTTGGGAGAGGAGACCCAGTACTTC. The J gene is TRBJ2-5, the V gene TRBV24-1; no definite D call. The germline V gene has CDR1 KGHDR and CDR2 SFDVKD. V dropped 0 bases and J dropped 5 bases, with 6 bases sitting between them. The CDR3 is 13 amino acids.

This clonotype was counted a few times. The chain uses TRBV10-3 and TRBJ2-2, with 10 bases matching TRBD1. CDR1 is ENHRY and CDR2 is SYGVKD in the germline V gene. The CDR3 runs 17 residues. After removal of 4 bases from V and 2 bases from J, the junction contained 7 bases not matched to a gene. The CDR3 region is CAISGILTGGNTGELFF. Written as DNA, the CDR3 is TGTGCCATCAGTGGCATACTGACAGGGGGCAACACCGGGGAGCTGTTTTTT.

This clonotype was found a few times. The rearrangement uses TRBV9 and TRBJ1-2, with a tentative D call TRBD1 (5 bases). The length of the CDR3 is 12 residues. V was pared by 3 bases and J by 8 bases, with 11 bases between. Per germline, CDR1 SGDLS and CDR2 YYNGEE. The chain's CDR3 is CASSEPWGGYTF. In DNA form, the CDR3 reads TGTGCCAGCAGCGAGCCCTGGGGGGGCTACACCTTC.

V is TRBV27 and J is TRBJ1-2; 7 nucleotides match TRBD1. V trimming: 1 base; J trimming: 0 bases; junction bases outside the gene matches: 5. The CDR3 runs to 16 residues. CDR1 MNHEY and CDR2 SMNVEV come from the germline V gene (reference sequence). This CDR3 is CASSLLGTEANYGYTF. CDR3 coding DNA: TGTGCCAGCAGTTTATTAGGGACAGAAGCTAACTATGGCTACACCTTC.

The chain uses TRBV7-2 and TRBJ2-3; TRBD1 matches at 9 bases. V dropped 5 bases and J dropped 0; count of bases not matched to a gene: 9. The V gene's germline CDR1 is SGHTA and CDR2 FQGNSA. The CDR3 length is 17 residues. The CDR3 bases are TGTGCCAGCAGCGGACAGGGGCCCTTGACTAGCACAGATACGCAGTATTTT. Translating gives CASSGQGPLTSTDTQYF.

The chain carries TRBV20-1 and TRBJ2-5; 7 bases match TRBD2. Germline lookup yields CDR1 DFQATT and CDR2 SNEGSKA (reference sequence). V shed 6 bases, J shed 2 bases, and the junction held 6 bases outside the gene matches. This CDR3 has 13 amino acids. CDR3 in DNA: TGCAGTGCCAATCAGCGGGGACAAGAGACCCAGTACTTC. Protein: CSANQRGQETQYF.

The V and J genes are TRBV5-5 and TRBJ1-3, with 7 bases aligning to TRBD1. Trimming took 4 bases from V and 0 from J; bases not matched to a gene: 4. Germline lookup yields CDR1 SGHKS and CDR2 YYEKEE (reference sequence). The CDR3 loop spans 15 amino acids. For the CDR3, the DNA is TGTGCCAGCAGCCTTGACAGGGACTCTGGAAACACCATATATTTT. This codes for CASSLDRDSGNTIYF.

The CDR3 spells CASSFDPRRGTQYF. CDR3 DNA sequence: TGTGCCAGCAGCTTTGACCCGCGCAGGGGTACGCAGTATTTT. The gene calls are TRBV7-2 and TRBJ2-3, with D possibly TRBD1 on 6 matching bases. Trimming stripped 3 bases from V and 8 bases from J, with 15 bases between. This CDR3 region has 14 residues. Germline V gene sequence: CDR1 SGHTA, CDR2 FQGNSA.

This clonotype was seen only a few times. The CDR3 DNA follows: TGTGCCATCAGTGAACAGGGGCTGGACGAGCAGTACTTC. This encodes CAISEQGLDEQYF. The J gene is TRBJ2-7, the V gene TRBV10-3; 7 bases are shared with TRBD1. CDR3 size: 13 residues. Germline V lookup: CDR1 ENHRY, CDR2 SYGVKD. V gave up 3 bases and J gave up 5 bases; unmatched junction bases: 4.

This clonotype was recorded at least ten times. The rearrangement links TRBV5-6 to TRBJ2-1; 8 bases are a match to TRBD1. The germline V gene encodes CDR1 SGHDT and CDR2 YYEEEE. The CDR3 has 13 residues. V lost 4 bases, J lost 6 bases, and 3 bases stayed unmatched. The CDR3 sequence: CASSRQGINEQFF. Written as DNA, the CDR3 is TGTGCCAGCAGCCGACAGGGGATCAATGAGCAGTTCTTC.